This TCR beta chain was found in a study of shared clonotypes between healthy human individuals. Study-level background: The study enrolled a couple of women and a few men aged 18 to 49. Three plates were used per donor for CD4 naive, three for CD4 memory, two for CD8 naive and one for CD8 memory. Study-wide points: Naive subsets generally had larger estimated richness than memory subsets.

To note about this clone: The antigen is not known.

TCRdb keeps only in-frame clones here, not all; method: immunoSEQ multiplex PCR. The table includes some 500,000 clones, about 96% detected once. This TCR was sampled from a woman aged 25-40 years in good health. The sequenced material came from naive CD4+ T cells sorted from blood. Subset described: CD45RA+ positively selected.

CDR3 nucleotides: TGTGCCGCGGAGCGCGGGGGGGAGACCCAGTACTTC. Translation: CAAERGGETQYF. V gene TRBV6-1 combines with J gene TRBJ2-5; 8 nucleotides align to TRBD2. The germline V gene encodes CDR1 MNHNS and CDR2 SASEGT. J lost 5 bases, V lost 11 bases, and 7 bases had no gene match. The CDR3 consists of 12 residues.